This TCR beta chain came from a study of identical twins. This clonotype has at least ten counts. Its antigen is still unknown. General observations from the study: Insertions ran lower in abundant cord blood beta clonotypes, though not in memory repertoires. With beta out-of-frame sequences, excess sharing by twins was weaker.

Trimming removed 1 base at V and 3 bases at J, with 7 bases between. Looked up from germline, CDR1 is SGHDN and CDR2 is FVKESK. There are 14 residues in the CDR3. TCRdb re-derived calls from the 5' RACE reads in MiXCR, one entry per CDR3 protein. The sample has 410,000 or so distinct CDR3 sequences; roughly 18% are singletons. The sequence came from a man aged 50-60 years in good health. The chain is built from TRBV14 and TRBJ2-1, with unresolved D. Material: naive T cells sorted from blood. As DNA, the CDR3 is TGTGCCAGCAGCCAAGGCTGGGTCTACAATGAGCAGTTCTTC. It translates to CASSQGWVYNEQFF. Full variable domain (remainder filled in from reference TRBV14 and TRBJ2-1): EAGVTQFPSHSVIEKGQTVTLRCDPISGHDNLYWYRRVMGKEIKFLLHFVKESKQDESGMPNNRFLAERTGGTYSTLKVQPAELEDSGVYFCASSQGWVYNEQFFGPGTRLTVL.